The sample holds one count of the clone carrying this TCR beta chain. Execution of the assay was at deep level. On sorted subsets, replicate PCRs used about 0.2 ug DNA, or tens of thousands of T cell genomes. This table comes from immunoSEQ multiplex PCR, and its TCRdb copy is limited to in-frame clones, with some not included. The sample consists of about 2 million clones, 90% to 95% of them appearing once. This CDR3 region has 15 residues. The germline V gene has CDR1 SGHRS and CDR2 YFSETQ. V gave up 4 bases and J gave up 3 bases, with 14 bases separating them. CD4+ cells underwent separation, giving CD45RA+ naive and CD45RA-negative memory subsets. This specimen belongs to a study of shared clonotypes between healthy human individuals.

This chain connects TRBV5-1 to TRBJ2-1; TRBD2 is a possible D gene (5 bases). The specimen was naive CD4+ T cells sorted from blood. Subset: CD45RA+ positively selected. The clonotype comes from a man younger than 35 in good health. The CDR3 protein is CASSPSIGVYNEQFF. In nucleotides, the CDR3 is TGCGCCAGCAGCCCATCCATCGGGGTCTACAATGAGCAGTTCTTC.